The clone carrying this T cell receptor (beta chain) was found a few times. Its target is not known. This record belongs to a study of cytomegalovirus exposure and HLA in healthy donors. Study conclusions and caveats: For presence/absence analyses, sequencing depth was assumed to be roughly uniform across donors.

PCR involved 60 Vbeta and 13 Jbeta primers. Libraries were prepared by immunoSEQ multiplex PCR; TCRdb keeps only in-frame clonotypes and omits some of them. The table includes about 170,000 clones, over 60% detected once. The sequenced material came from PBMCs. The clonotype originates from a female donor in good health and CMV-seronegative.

DNA of the CDR3: TGTGCCAGCAGCTTTCTCGGGACAGGAATAGAGACCCAGTACTTC. It codes for CASSFLGTGIETQYF. This chain connects TRBV5-5 to TRBJ2-5, with TRBD1 identical over 8 bases. CDR1 and CDR2 (germline): SGHKS, YYEKEE (reference sequence). This CDR3 comprises 15 residues. V gave up 2 bases and J gave up 4 bases; unmatched junction bases: 7.